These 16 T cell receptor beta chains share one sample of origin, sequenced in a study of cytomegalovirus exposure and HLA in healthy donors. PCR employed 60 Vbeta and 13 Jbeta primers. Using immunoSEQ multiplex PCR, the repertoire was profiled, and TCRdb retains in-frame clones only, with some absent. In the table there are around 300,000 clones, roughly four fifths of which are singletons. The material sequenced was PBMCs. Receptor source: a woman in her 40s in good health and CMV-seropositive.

CDR3 loop: CAISSFPAGGNEQFF. DNA for the CDR3: TGTGCCATCAGTTCATTCCCTGCGGGAGGCAATGAGCAGTTCTTC. The chain recombines TRBV10-3 with TRBJ2-1; 8 bases are shared with TRBD2. Germline values: CDR1 ENHRY, CDR2 SYGVKD. CDR3 size: 15 residues. The V gene end was trimmed by 5 bases and the J gene end by 6 bases; junction bases not matched to a gene: 9.

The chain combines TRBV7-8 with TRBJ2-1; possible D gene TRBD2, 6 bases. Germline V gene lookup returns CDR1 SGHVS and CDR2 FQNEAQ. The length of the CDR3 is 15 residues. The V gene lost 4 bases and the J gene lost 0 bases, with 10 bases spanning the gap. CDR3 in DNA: TGTGCCAGCAGCTCCCGGGACTTCTCCTACAATGAGCAGTTCTTC. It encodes CASSSRDFSYNEQFF.

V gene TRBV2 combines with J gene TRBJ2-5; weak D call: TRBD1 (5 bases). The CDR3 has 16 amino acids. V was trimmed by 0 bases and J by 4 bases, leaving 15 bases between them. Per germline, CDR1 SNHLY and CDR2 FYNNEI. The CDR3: CASSEAAPGMGETQYF. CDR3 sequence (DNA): TGTGCCAGCAGTGAAGCGGCCCCAGGGATGGGAGAGACCCAGTACTTC. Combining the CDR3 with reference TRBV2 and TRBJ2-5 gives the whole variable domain EPEVTQTPSHQVTQMGQEVILRCVPISNHLYFYWYRQILGQKVEFLVSFYNNEISEKSEIFDDQFSVERPDGSNFTLKIRSTKLEDSAMYFCASSEAAPGMGETQYFGPGTRLLVL.

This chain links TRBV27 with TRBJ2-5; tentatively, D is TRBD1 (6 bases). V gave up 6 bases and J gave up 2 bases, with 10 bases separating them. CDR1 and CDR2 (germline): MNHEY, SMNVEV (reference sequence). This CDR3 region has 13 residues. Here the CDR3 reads CASRSDSQETQYF. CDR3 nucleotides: TGTGCCAGCAGATCGGACAGTCAAGAGACCCAGTACTTC.

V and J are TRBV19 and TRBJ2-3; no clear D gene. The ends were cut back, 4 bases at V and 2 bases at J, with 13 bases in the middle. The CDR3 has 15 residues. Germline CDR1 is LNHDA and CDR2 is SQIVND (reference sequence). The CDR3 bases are TGTGCCAGTAGTAAAGTACAGCAATCCACAGATACGCAGTATTTT. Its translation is CASSKVQQSTDTQYF.

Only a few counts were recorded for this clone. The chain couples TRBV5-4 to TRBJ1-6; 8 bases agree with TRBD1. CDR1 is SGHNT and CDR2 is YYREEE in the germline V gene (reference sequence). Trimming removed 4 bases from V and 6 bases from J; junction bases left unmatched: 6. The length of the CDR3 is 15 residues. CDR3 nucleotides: TGTGCCAGCAGCCGGGACAGGCCGAGTAATTCACCCCTCCACTTT. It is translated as CASSRDRPSNSPLHF. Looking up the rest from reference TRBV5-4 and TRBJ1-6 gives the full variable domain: ETGVTQSPTHLIKTRGQQVTLRCSSQSGHNTVSWYQQALGQGPQFIFQYYREEENGRGNFPPRFSGLQFPNYSSELNVNALELDDSALYLCASSRDRPSNSPLHFGNGTRLTVT.

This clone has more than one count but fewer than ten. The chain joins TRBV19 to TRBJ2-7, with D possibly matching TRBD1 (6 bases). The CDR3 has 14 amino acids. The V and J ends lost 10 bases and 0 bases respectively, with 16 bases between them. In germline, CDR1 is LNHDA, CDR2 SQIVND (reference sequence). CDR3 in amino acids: CATRPTGNSYEQYF. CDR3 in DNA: TGTGCCACCAGACCGACAGGAAACTCCTACGAGCAGTACTTC.

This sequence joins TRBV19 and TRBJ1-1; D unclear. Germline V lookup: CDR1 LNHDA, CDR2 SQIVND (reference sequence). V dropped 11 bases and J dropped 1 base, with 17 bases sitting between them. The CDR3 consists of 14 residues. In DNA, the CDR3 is TGTGCCGCAACCACGAGGGAGGCGAACACTGAAGCTTTCTTT. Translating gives CAATTREANTEAFF.

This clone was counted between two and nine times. CDR3 sequence: CASSRLLRGYGYTF. In DNA, the CDR3 is TGTGCCAGCAGTCGACTCTTAAGGGGCTATGGCTACACCTTC. The chain combines TRBV28 with TRBJ1-2; D is possibly TRBD1 (5 bases). The CDR3 is 14 amino acids. V lost 5 bases and J 4 bases, leaving 14 bases between the germline ends. The germline gives CDR1 MDHEN, CDR2 SYDVKM.

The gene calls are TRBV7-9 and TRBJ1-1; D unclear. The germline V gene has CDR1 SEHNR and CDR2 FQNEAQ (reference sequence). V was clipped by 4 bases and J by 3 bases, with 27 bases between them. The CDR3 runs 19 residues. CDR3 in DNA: TGTGCCAGCAGCTCTCTAGCGAGGGCAGGTAAGCCGCGGGACACTGAAGCTTTCTTT. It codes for CASSSLARAGKPRDTEAFF. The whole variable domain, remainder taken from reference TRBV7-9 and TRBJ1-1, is DTGVSQNPRHKITKRGQNVTFRCDPISEHNRLYWYRQTLGQGPEFLTYFQNEAQLEKSRLLSDRFSAERPKGSFSTLEIQRTEQGDSAMYLCASSSLARAGKPRDTEAFFGQGTRLTVV.

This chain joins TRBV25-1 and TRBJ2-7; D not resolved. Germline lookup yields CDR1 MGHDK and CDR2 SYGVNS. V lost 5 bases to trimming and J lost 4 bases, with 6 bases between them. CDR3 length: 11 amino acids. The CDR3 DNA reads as TGTGCCAGCAGTTCAGGATACGAGCAGTACTTC. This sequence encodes CASSSGYEQYF.

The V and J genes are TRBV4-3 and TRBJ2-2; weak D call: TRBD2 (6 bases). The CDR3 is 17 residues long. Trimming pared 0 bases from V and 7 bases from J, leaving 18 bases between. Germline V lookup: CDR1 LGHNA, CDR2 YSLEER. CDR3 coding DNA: TGCGCCAGCAGCCAAGATCTAGGCGGGATACGTGACGGGGAGCTGTTTTTT. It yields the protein CASSQDLGGIRDGELFF.

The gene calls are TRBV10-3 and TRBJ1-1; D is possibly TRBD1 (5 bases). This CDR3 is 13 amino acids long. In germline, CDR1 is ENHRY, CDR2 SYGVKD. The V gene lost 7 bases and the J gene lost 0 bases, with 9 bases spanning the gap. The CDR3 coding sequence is TGTGCCATCAACAGGAACATGAACACTGAAGCTTTCTTT. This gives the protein CAINRNMNTEAFF.

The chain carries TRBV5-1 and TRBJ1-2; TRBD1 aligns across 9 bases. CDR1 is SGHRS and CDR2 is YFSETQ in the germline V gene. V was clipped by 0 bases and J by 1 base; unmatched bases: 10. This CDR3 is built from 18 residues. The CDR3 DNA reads TGCGCCAGCAGCTTGGCAGGGACAGGGATGATTCTTAACTATGGCTACACCTTC. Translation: CASSLAGTGMILNYGYTF.

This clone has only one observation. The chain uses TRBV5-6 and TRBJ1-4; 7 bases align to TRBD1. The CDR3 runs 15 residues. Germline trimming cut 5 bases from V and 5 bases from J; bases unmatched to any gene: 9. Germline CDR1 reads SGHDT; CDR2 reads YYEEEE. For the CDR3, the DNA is TGTGCCAGCAGTTTGATTGGGACAGCCAATGAAAAACTGTTTTTT. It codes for CASSLIGTANEKLFF.

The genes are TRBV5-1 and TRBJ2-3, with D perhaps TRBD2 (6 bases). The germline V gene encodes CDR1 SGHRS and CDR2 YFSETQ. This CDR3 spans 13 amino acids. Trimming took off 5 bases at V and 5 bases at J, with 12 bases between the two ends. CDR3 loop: CASRRGIEDTQYF. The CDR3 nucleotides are TGCGCCAGCAGACGCGGGATAGAAGATACGCAGTATTTT.